This TCR beta chain was sequenced for a study of blood T cell repertoires in COVID-19. Some clones are missing from TCRdb's copy, which holds only in-frame ones; the method was immunoSEQ multiplex PCR. The sample comprises around 310,000 clones, about 91% of which are singletons, and over 8% rests with the top ten. The J segment lost 3 bases and the V segment lost 0 bases, leaving 5 bases of the junction unmatched. The CDR3 covers 15 residues. CDR1 and CDR2 (germline): SGHRS, YFSETQ. This receptor was identified in a woman in her thirties or forties who had recovered from COVID-19. This rearrangement joins TRBV5-1 to TRBJ2-5, with 7 bases identical to TRBD1. The sequenced sample consisted of PBMCs or T cells enriched from blood (not recorded which). The CDR3 here is CASSLEPGTEETQYF. As DNA, the CDR3 is TGCGCCAGCAGCTTGGAGCCCGGGACAGAAGAGACCCAGTACTTC. Full variable domain (outside the CDR3, taken from reference TRBV5-1 and TRBJ2-5): KAGVTQTPRYLIKTRGQQVTLSCSPISGHRSVSWYQQTPGQGLQFLFEYFSETQRNKGNFPGRFSGRQFSNSRSEMNVSTLELGDSALYLCASSLEPGTEETQYFGPGTRLLVL.